These 24 T cell receptor beta chains originate from one sample sequenced in a study of shared clonotypes between healthy human individuals. Profiling relied on immunoSEQ multiplex PCR, and the TCRdb table lists in-frame clones only, not all of them. Of 500,000 to 700,000 clones in the sample, 95% were seen once. In the naive CD8 group, cells lacked CD45RO and were positively selected for CCR7, so terminally differentiated effector memory CD45RA+ cells were left out. Specimen: naive CD8+ T cells sorted from blood. The receptors stem from a woman aged 25 to 39 in good health.

The chain is built from TRBV7-9 and TRBJ1-4, with 11 bases matching TRBD1. The V gene end was trimmed by 5 bases and the J gene end by 3 bases; junction bases not matched to a gene: 14. Germline CDR1 is SEHNR and CDR2 is FQNEAQ (reference sequence). This CDR3 region has 19 residues. The CDR3 DNA reads as TGTGCCAGCAGCCCCGGGAGGACAGGGGGCGCCGAAGCTAATGAAAAACTGTTTTTT. Encoded protein: CASSPGRTGGAEANEKLFF. Drawing the rest from reference TRBV7-9 and TRBJ1-4, the complete variable domain is DTGVSQNPRHKITKRGQNVTFRCDPISEHNRLYWYRQTLGQGPEFLTYFQNEAQLEKSRLLSDRFSAERPKGSFSTLEIQRTEQGDSAMYLCASSPGRTGGAEANEKLFFGSGTQLSVL.

The count of this clone is one. The chain combines TRBV19 with TRBJ1-4; D not certain. The V end lost 6 bases, the J end lost 5 bases, and 10 bases lay between the germline ends. The CDR3 is 13 residues long. Germline CDR1 reads LNHDA; CDR2 reads SQIVND (reference sequence). The CDR3 coding sequence is TGTGCCAGTAGATCGAGCTTAAATGAAAAACTGTTTTTT. Its translation: CASRSSLNEKLFF.

As to this clone: The identical CDR3 is also encoded by other nucleotide sequences in the sample. V and J are TRBV9 and TRBJ2-2, with D unresolved. Deletions cut 0 bases from V and 4 bases from J, with 4 bases between. Germline CDR1 and CDR2: SGDLS and YYNGEE. CDR3 length: 13 residues. The CDR3 is CASSVDGTGELFF. CDR3 DNA: TGTGCCAGCAGCGTAGATGGCACCGGGGAGCTGTTTTTT. The variable domain in full, with the rest retrieved from reference TRBV9 and TRBJ2-2, is DSGVTQTPKHLITATGQRVTLRCSPRSGDLSVYWYQQSLDQGLQFLIQYYNGEERAKGNILERFSAQQFPDLHSELNLSSLELGDSALYFCASSVDGTGELFFGEGSRLTVL.

The CDR3 bases are TGTGCCAGCTCACCTACTACCCGCGCCCACGAGCAGTACTTC. This gives the protein CASSPTTRAHEQYF. V is TRBV18 and J is TRBJ2-7, with D unresolved. In germline, CDR1 is KGHSH, CDR2 LQKENI. Trimming took off 3 bases at V and 5 bases at J, with 14 bases between the two ends. The CDR3 has 14 amino acids.

The genes are TRBV23-1 and TRBJ1-1; D is unresolved. TRBV23-1 is an ORF for which the function is uncertain. This CDR3 is built from 12 residues. Trimming stripped 8 bases from V and 1 base from J, with 8 bases between. DNA of the CDR3: TGCGCCAGCGGGGAAAAGAACACTGAAGCTTTCTTT. Its translation is CASGEKNTEAFF.

The V gene is TRBV27, the J gene TRBJ2-7, with 9 bases fitting TRBD1. V trimming: 9 bases; J trimming: 4 bases; junction bases outside the gene matches: 13. The length of the CDR3 is 15 residues. Germline-derived CDR1 and CDR2 are MNHEY and SMNVEV (reference sequence). DNA of the CDR3: TGTGCCAGTGGGGGTAGGGGACAGGGTCGGTACGAGCAGTACTTC. Translating it yields CASGGRGQGRYEQYF.

This chain joins TRBV7-3 and TRBJ1-5; D is undetermined. CDR1 SGHTA and CDR2 FQGTGA come from the germline V gene. The CDR3 spans 15 residues. V shed 6 bases and J shed 5 bases, with 17 bases lying between them. DNA for the CDR3: TGTGCCAGCAGTCTAATTGGACGCGGAGATCAGCCCCAGCATTTT. The encoded protein is CASSLIGRGDQPQHF. Filled out from reference TRBV7-3 and TRBJ1-5, the complete variable domain reads GAGVSQTPSNKVTEKGKYVELRCDPISGHTALYWYRQSLGQGPEFLIYFQGTGAADDSGLPNDRFFAVRPEGSVSTLKIQRTERGDSAVYLCASSLIGRGDQPQHFGDGTRLSIL.

J is TRBJ1-6 and V is TRBV30; D is uncertain. V was cut by 0 bases and J by 0 bases, with 6 bases left in between. The CDR3 runs to 15 residues. Germline V gene lookup returns CDR1 GTSNPN and CDR2 SVGIG (reference sequence). The DNA for the CDR3 is TGTGCCTGGAGTGTTGGGAGCTCCTATAATTCACCCCTCCACTTT. This translates into CAWSVGSSYNSPLHF. Based on the CDR3 plus reference TRBV30 and TRBJ1-6, the full variable domain is SQTIHQWPATLVQPVGSPLSLECTVEGTSNPNLYWYRQAAGRGLQLLFYSVGIGQISSEVPQNLSASRPQDRQFILSSKKLLLSDSGFYLCAWSVGSSYNSPLHFGNGTRLTVT.

The J gene is TRBJ1-2, the V gene TRBV2, with D unresolved. The germline gives CDR1 SNHLY, CDR2 FYNNEI. V was cut by 7 bases and J by 3 bases, with 12 bases left in between. This CDR3 has 13 residues. CDR3 region: CASMPDGDYGYTF. CDR3 sequence (DNA): TGTGCCAGCATGCCCGACGGGGACTATGGCTACACCTTC. Supplemented by reference TRBV2 and TRBJ1-2, the full variable domain reads EPEVTQTPSHQVTQMGQEVILRCVPISNHLYFYWYRQILGQKVEFLVSFYNNEISEKSEIFDDQFSVERPDGSNFTLKIRSTKLEDSAMYFCASMPDGDYGYTFGSGTRLTVV.

This chain links TRBV28 with TRBJ1-2, with D possibly being TRBD1 (6 bases). Germline V gene lookup returns CDR1 MDHEN and CDR2 SYDVKM. V lost 0 bases to trimming and J lost 0 bases, with 8 bases between them. This CDR3 spans 15 amino acids. CDR3 DNA: TGTGCCAGCAGTTTATGGGGGGCGACTAACTATGGCTACACCTTC. It codes for CASSLWGATNYGYTF.

The CDR3 DNA follows: TGTGCCAGCAGCTTCGGGGGACGGGGGGCGGATCAAGAGACCCAGTACTTC. This encodes CASSFGGRGADQETQYF. V usage is TRBV7-9 and J usage is TRBJ2-5; D is possibly TRBD2 (7 bases). Per the germline V gene, CDR1 is SEHNR and CDR2 is FQNEAQ (reference sequence). The CDR3 is made up of 17 amino acids. The germline V and J ends were trimmed by 3 bases and 2 bases, with 19 bases remaining between them.

The chain couples TRBV27 to TRBJ2-5; 9 nucleotides line up with TRBD1. TRBJ2-7 matches the DNA end more closely, so the J call is doubtful. Germline values: CDR1 MNHEY, CDR2 SMNVEV (reference sequence). The CDR3 has 16 residues. The CDR3 spells CASSLISGTGFYEQYF. The CDR3 nucleotides read TGTGCCAGCAGTTTAATATCCGGGACAGGGTTCTACGAGCAGTACTTC.

The V gene is TRBV7-9, the J gene TRBJ2-1; D perhaps matches TRBD1 (5 bases). The germline V and J ends were trimmed by 2 bases and 8 bases, with 10 bases remaining between them. CDR1 and CDR2 from the germline V gene are SEHNR and FQNEAQ (reference sequence). This CDR3 region has 13 residues. This CDR3 reads CASSLQGFDEQFF. In DNA form, the CDR3 reads TGTGCCAGCAGCTTACAGGGATTCGATGAGCAGTTCTTC.

This rearrangement joins TRBV7-9 to TRBJ2-7, with 8 bases aligning to TRBD1. This CDR3 region has 13 residues. CDR1 is SEHNR and CDR2 is FQNEAQ in the germline V gene (reference sequence). V was clipped by 4 bases and J by 6 bases; unmatched bases: 5. The CDR3 bases are TGTGCCAGCAGCTACGGACAGGGTGCCGAGCAGTACTTC. Its translation is CASSYGQGAEQYF.

The chain employs TRBV6-1 and TRBJ2-4; the D is unclear. This CDR3 region has 15 residues. Trimming pared 4 bases from V and 0 bases from J, leaving 10 bases between. CDR1 is MNHNS and CDR2 is SASEGT in the germline V gene. The CDR3 DNA follows: TGTGCCAGCAGTGGGAGAATGGTAGCCAAAAACATTCAGTACTTC. This sequence encodes CASSGRMVAKNIQYF.

The rearrangement links TRBV4-1 to TRBJ1-1, with 8 bases fitting TRBD1. The CDR3 loop spans 15 amino acids. The ends lost 1 base at V and 5 bases at J; junction bases unmatched: 6. Germline V gene data show CDR1 as MGHRA and CDR2 as YSYEKL. The CDR3 protein is CASSQAQGAVTEAFF. DNA of the CDR3: TGCGCCAGCAGCCAAGCTCAGGGGGCAGTGACTGAAGCTTTCTTT.

The V gene is TRBV2, the J gene TRBJ2-5; 7 nucleotides agree with TRBD2. Judging by the DNA end, TRBJ2-7 fits better; the J call may be wrong. Germline lookup yields CDR1 SNHLY and CDR2 FYNNEI. The CDR3 is 16 amino acids. CDR3 amino acids: CASSEDAAGSFYEQYF. The CDR3, as DNA: TGTGCCAGCAGTGAAGATGCAGCGGGATCCTTCTACGAGCAGTACTTC.

The chain recombines TRBV13 with TRBJ2-2; D possibly corresponds to TRBD1 (7 bases). Germline loops: CDR1 PRHDT, CDR2 FYEKMQ (reference sequence). The ends were cut back, 5 bases at V and 4 bases at J, with 14 bases in the middle. The CDR3 has 15 amino acids. CDR3 amino acids: CASSGRTGITGELFF. The CDR3 DNA follows: TGTGCCAGCAGCGGGAGGACAGGAATCACCGGGGAGCTGTTTTTT.

V gene TRBV4-1 combines with J gene TRBJ2-1, with D possibly matching TRBD2 (6 bases). Germline values: CDR1 MGHRA, CDR2 YSYEKL. This CDR3 has 12 residues. Trimming cost V 1 base and J 10 bases, with 8 bases left between them. The DNA for the CDR3 is TGCGCCAGCAGCCAAGCCGGGAGAGAGCAGTTCTTC. The encoded protein is CASSQAGREQFF.

V and J are TRBV27 and TRBJ2-7; 8 nucleotides agree with TRBD1. This CDR3 has 14 residues. Germline V gene data show CDR1 as MNHEY and CDR2 as SMNVEV (reference sequence). V shed 3 bases and J 4 bases; nucleotides not matched to a gene: 5. CDR3 in DNA: TGTGCCAGCAGTTTCGCAGGGGGCGGTTACGAGCAGTACTTC. Translation: CASSFAGGGYEQYF.

The chain is built from TRBV5-6 and TRBJ2-4; 12 bases are a match to TRBD1. V shed 4 bases, J shed 6 bases, and the junction held 11 bases outside the gene matches. This CDR3 contains 17 residues. CDR1 is SGHDT and CDR2 is YYEEEE in the germline V gene. The CDR3 sequence: CASSTGTGGHYTNIQYF. The DNA of the CDR3 is TGTGCCAGCAGCACGGGGACAGGGGGCCACTACACAAACATTCAGTACTTC. The full variable domain, its missing parts supplied by reference TRBV5-6 and TRBJ2-4, is DAGVTQSPTHLIKTRGQQVTLRCSPKSGHDTVSWYQQALGQGPQFIFQYYEEEERQRGNFPDRFSGHQFPNYSSELNVNALLLGDSALYLCASSTGTGGHYTNIQYFGAGTRLSVL.

The V and J genes are TRBV23-1 and TRBJ1-4; maybe TRBD1 (5 bases). TRBV23-1 belongs to the ORF category, with a function that is uncertain. The CDR3 is 14 residues long. Trimming took off 5 bases at V and 7 bases at J, with 14 bases between the two ends. CDR3 region: CASSSLCGAEKLFF. CDR3 nucleotide sequence: TGCGCCAGCAGTTCCCTCTGCGGGGCTGAAAAACTGTTTTTT.

This chain uses TRBV27 with TRBJ1-2; 8 bases are shared with TRBD1. The CDR3 sequence is 11 residues long. Looked up from germline, CDR1 is MNHEY and CDR2 is SMNVEV (reference sequence). The J segment lost 6 bases and the V segment lost 8 bases, leaving 2 bases of the junction unmatched. The CDR3 bases are TGTGCCAGCGGACAGGGAGATGGCTACACCTTC. Protein: CASGQGDGYTF.

The V and J genes are TRBV19 and TRBJ2-4; unclear D gene. This CDR3 is built from 14 residues. Between the trimmed V and J ends, which lost 5 bases and 4 bases, there was a span of 12 bases. Germline V gene lookup returns CDR1 LNHDA and CDR2 SQIVND (reference sequence). The CDR3 DNA follows: TGTGCCAGTAGTCTTGAAGTAACTAAAAACATTCAGTACTTC. It translates to CASSLEVTKNIQYF.